This T cell receptor (beta chain) comes out of a study of T cell clones after liver transplantation. Turning to the study itself: Samples came from ITN030ST, which attempted immunosuppression withdrawal within 2 years of liver transplantation. A pre-transplant mixed lymphocyte reaction with TCRbeta sequencing defined graft-donor-reactive clones followed in post-transplant blood. Subjects received no induction therapy and standard immunosuppression until randomization at 12-24 months post-transplant. Study-wide results and limits: In a couple of subjects, few donor cells limited the measurable donor-reactive repertoire.

On this clone: Its target is unknown.

Per the germline V gene, CDR1 is SGHRS and CDR2 is YFSETQ. The CDR3 extends over 15 amino acids. Between the trimmed V and J ends, which lost 1 base and 6 bases, there was a span of 14 bases. Some clones are missing from TCRdb's copy, which holds only in-frame ones; the method was immunoSEQ multiplex PCR. Here the sample spans roughly 40,000 clones, about 82% being singletons. The sequence derives from a human patient who received a liver transplant. The T cells may come from the graft donor. Source: CD4+ T cells from blood, taken 24 months after liver transplant. The chain carries TRBV5-1 and TRBJ1-3; possible D gene TRBD1, 6 bases. CDR3 in amino acids: CASSLSGARENTIYF. In DNA form, the CDR3 reads TGCGCCAGCAGCTTGTCAGGGGCAAGAGAAAACACCATATATTTT.